This TCR beta chain emerged from a study of blood T cell repertoires in COVID-19. There are 13 residues in the CDR3. The germline V gene encodes CDR1 LNHDA and CDR2 SQIVND (reference sequence). The ends were cut back, 8 bases at V and 1 base at J, with 9 bases in the middle. Authors' analysis steps: Amplification of reference gene primers provided the estimated nucleated cell counts. Libraries were prepared by immunoSEQ multiplex PCR; TCRdb keeps only in-frame clonotypes and omits some of them. That table supplies the V and J calls and clone size; D and trimming were determined from the DNA. The table shows 40,000 to 50,000 clones, with 70% to 90% occurring only once. Participants reported their clinical history, and cohort assignment relied on those reports. Recovered Cohort 3 donors showed two negative PCRs, clearance, or symptom resolution.

V and J are TRBV19 and TRBJ1-3; no definite D call. This receptor was taken from a woman aged 45 to 65 who had recovered from COVID-19. Sequenced sample: PBMCs or T cells enriched from blood (not recorded which). The CDR3 DNA follows: TGTGCCAGTTCGCGCGATTCTGGAAACACCATATATTTT. Amino acid sequence: CASSRDSGNTIYF.